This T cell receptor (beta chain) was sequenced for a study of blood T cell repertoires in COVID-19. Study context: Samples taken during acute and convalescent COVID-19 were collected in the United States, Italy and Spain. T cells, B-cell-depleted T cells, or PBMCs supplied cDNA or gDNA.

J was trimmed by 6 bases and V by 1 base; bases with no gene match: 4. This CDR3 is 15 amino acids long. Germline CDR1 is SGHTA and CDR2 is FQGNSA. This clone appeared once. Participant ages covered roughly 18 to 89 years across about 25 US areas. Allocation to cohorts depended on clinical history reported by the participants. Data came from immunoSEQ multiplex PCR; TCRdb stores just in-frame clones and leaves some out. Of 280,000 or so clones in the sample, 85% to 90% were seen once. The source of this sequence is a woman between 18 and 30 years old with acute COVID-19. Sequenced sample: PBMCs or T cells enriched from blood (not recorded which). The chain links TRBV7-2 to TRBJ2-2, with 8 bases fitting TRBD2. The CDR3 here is CASSLGLAPAGELFF. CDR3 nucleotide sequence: TGTGCCAGCAGCTTAGGACTAGCGCCGGCCGGGGAGCTGTTTTTT.